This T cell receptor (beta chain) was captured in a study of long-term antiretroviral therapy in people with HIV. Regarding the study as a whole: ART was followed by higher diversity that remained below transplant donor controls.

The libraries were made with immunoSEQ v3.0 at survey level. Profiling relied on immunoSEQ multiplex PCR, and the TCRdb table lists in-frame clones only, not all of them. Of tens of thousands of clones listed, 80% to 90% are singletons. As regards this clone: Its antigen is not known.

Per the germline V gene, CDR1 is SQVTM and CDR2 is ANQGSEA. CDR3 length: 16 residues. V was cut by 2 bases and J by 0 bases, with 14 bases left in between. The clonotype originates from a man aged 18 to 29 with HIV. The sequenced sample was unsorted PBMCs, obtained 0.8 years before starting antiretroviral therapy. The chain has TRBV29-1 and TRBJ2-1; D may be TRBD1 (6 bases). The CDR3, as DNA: TGCAGCGTTGAATCCGCCGGACAGCCCTCCTACAATGAGCAGTTCTTC. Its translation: CSVESAGQPSYNEQFF.